This T cell receptor (beta chain) was obtained from a study of response to subunit inactivated influenza vaccine. Germline V gives CDR1 DFQATT, CDR2 SNEGSKA (reference sequence). V dropped 5 bases and J dropped 5; count of bases not matched to a gene: 10. The CDR3 sequence is 14 residues long. TCRdb called the RT-PCR reads again in MiXCR, with one record for every CDR3 protein. Seen here are about 530,000 distinct CDR3 sequences, around 13% observed once, and the top ten hold about 12%. The sample consisted of PBMCs from blood, taken 45 days after vaccination. The TCR comes from a man aged 45 to 65 who received an inactivated influenza vaccine. The J gene is TRBJ2-5, the V gene TRBV20-1; 8 bases are shared with TRBD2. DNA of the CDR3: TGCAGTGCTGAACTCAGCGGGGGTGGTGAGACCCAGTACTTC. Translating it yields CSAELSGGGETQYF.